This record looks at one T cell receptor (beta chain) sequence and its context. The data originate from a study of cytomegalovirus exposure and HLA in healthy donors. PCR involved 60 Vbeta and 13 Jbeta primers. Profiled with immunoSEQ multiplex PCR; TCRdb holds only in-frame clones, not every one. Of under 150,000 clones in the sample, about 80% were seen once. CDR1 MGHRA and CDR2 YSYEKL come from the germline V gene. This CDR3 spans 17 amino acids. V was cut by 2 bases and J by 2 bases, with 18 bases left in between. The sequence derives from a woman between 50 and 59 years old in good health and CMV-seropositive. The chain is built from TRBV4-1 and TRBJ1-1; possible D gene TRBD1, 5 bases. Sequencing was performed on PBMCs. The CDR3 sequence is CASSQPLAWRGNTEAFF. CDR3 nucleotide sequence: TGCGCCAGCAGCCAACCCCTCGCCTGGAGGGGTAACACTGAAGCTTTCTTT.